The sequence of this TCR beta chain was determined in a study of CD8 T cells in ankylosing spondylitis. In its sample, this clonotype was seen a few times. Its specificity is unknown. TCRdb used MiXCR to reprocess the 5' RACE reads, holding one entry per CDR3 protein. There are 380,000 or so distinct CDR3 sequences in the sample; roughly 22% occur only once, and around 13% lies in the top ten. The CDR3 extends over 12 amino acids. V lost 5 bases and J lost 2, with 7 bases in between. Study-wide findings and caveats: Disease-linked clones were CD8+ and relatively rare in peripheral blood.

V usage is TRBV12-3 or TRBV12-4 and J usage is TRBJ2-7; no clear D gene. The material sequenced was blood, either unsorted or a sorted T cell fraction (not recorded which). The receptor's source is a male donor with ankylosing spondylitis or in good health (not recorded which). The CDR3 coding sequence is TGTGCCAGCAGTCCCCAGCCCTACGAGCAGTACTTC. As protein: CASSPQPYEQYF.